Listed here is a single T cell receptor beta chain. Data came from immunoSEQ multiplex PCR; TCRdb stores just in-frame clones and leaves some out. The sample carries approximately 400,000 clones, roughly four fifths recorded once. This entry comes from a study of blood T cell repertoires in COVID-19. Trimming left V 5 bases short and J 3 bases short, with 19 bases between. The CDR3 has 16 amino acids. Germline-derived CDR1 and CDR2 are LNHDA and SQIVND (reference sequence). This TCR was recovered from a woman aged 45 to 65 who had recovered from COVID-19. V is TRBV19 and J is TRBJ1-1; D ambiguous. The sequenced material came from PBMCs or T cells enriched from blood (not recorded which). The CDR3 is CASSSPFRGGDTEAFF. The CDR3 DNA reads as TGTGCCAGTAGTTCTCCCTTCCGTGGCGGGGACACTGAAGCTTTCTTT.